This passage covers 9 T cell receptor beta chains from one sample sequenced in a study of CD8+ T cells in alopecia areata. Treatment in this sample: oral pan-JAK inhibitor, 5-10 mg twice daily. Extracted RNA was reverse transcribed, and the resulting cDNA served as sequencing template. Measured with immunoSEQ multiplex PCR; TCRdb has only the in-frame clones, and not every one. The sample holds about 92,000 clones; around 47% are singletons and the top ten take more than 15%. Material: CD8+ T cells sorted from blood, obtained at week 24, from a patient treated with tofacitinib. These TCRs come from a human donor with alopecia areata.

The rearrangement links TRBV15 to TRBJ1-5; 7 nucleotides agree with TRBD1. Trimming cost V 1 base and J 0 bases; bases outside gene matches: 6. The CDR3 spans 17 residues. The V gene's germline CDR1 is LNHNV and CDR2 YYDKDF (reference sequence). The CDR3 DNA sequence: TGTGCCACCAGCAGAGGGGACGGGACAGTTAGCAATCAGCCCCAGCATTTT. It encodes CATSRGDGTVSNQPQHF.

Here the CDR3 reads CASSDRQSGGQPQHF. CDR3 nucleotides: TGTGCCAGCAGTGACCGACAGTCTGGGGGGCAGCCCCAGCATTTT. The rearrangement links TRBV6-4 to TRBJ1-5; maybe TRBD1 (5 bases). CDR3 length: 15 amino acids. CDR1 and CDR2 from the germline V gene are MRHNA and SNTAGT. Trimming took off 2 bases at V and 7 bases at J, with 15 bases between the two ends.

This clone was detected only a few times. DNA for the CDR3: TGTGCCAGCAGCCAAGATAGTAGCGGGTACAATGAGCAGTTCTTC. Its translation: CASSQDSSGYNEQFF. The V gene is TRBV4-2, the J gene TRBJ2-1; TRBD2 matches 7 bases. Germline V gene data show CDR1 as LGHNA and CDR2 as YNFKEQ. The CDR3 covers 15 residues. V trimming: 0 bases; J trimming: 4 bases; junction bases outside the gene matches: 3.

Only a few counts were recorded for this clone. V and J are TRBV7-8 and TRBJ2-1, with D unresolved. CDR1 SGHVS and CDR2 FQNEAQ come from the germline V gene. The V and J ends lost 7 bases and 7 bases respectively, with 23 bases between them. This CDR3 contains 16 residues. The CDR3 DNA reads as TGTGCCAGCACGCCTCCGGGCTCAAGCCCCCTAAATGAGCAGTTCTTC. Translated, it gives CASTPPGSSPLNEQFF. Variable domain in full (rest from reference TRBV7-8 and TRBJ2-1): GAGVSQSPRYKVAKRGQDVALRCDPISGHVSLFWYQQALGQGPEFLTYFQNEAQLDKSGLPSDRFFAERPEGSVSTLKIQRTQQEDSAVYLCASTPPGSSPLNEQFFGPGTRLTVL.

Judged by abundance, this clone is medium-sized. The rearrangement joins TRBV7-6 to TRBJ2-2; 10 bases align to TRBD2. The CDR3 has 16 amino acids. Germline assignment: CDR1 SGHVS and CDR2 FNYEAQ. With V trimmed by 3 bases and J by 3 bases, 4 bases remained unmatched. The CDR3 protein is CASSFGLADHTGELFF. DNA for the CDR3: TGTGCCAGCAGCTTCGGACTAGCGGACCACACCGGGGAGCTGTTTTTT.

The V gene is TRBV30, the J gene TRBJ2-2; D not resolved. The CDR3 has 11 amino acids. Trimming cost V 1 base and J 6 bases, with 3 bases left between them. CDR1 and CDR2 from the germline V gene are GTSNPN and SVGIG (reference sequence). This CDR3 is CAWSAPGELFF. In DNA, the CDR3 is TGTGCCTGGAGTGCACCCGGGGAGCTGTTTTTT. Variable domain in full (rest from reference TRBV30 and TRBJ2-2): SQTIHQWPATLVQPVGSPLSLECTVEGTSNPNLYWYRQAAGRGLQLLFYSVGIGQISSEVPQNLSASRPQDRQFILSSKKLLLSDSGFYLCAWSAPGELFFGEGSRLTVL.

The rearrangement joins TRBV11-2 to TRBJ2-3; D remains unclear. The CDR3 sequence is 14 residues long. Germline V gene sequence: CDR1 SGHAT, CDR2 FQNNGV. Trimming removed 5 bases from V and 6 bases from J, with 15 bases in between. This CDR3 is CASSHWAEGDTQYF. The CDR3 DNA follows: TGTGCCAGCAGCCACTGGGCGGAAGGGGATACGCAGTATTTT.

This clone is a singleton in its sample. The chain is built from TRBV10-2 and TRBJ1-2, with D unresolved. The germline V gene encodes CDR1 WSHSY and CDR2 SAAADI. The CDR3 totals 13 residues. V dropped 0 bases and J dropped 2 bases, with 4 bases sitting between them. The CDR3, as DNA: TGCGCCAGCAGTGAGTCTTCCAACTATGGCTACACCTTC. Its translation is CASSESSNYGYTF.

The sample holds a few counts of this clone. The chain carries TRBV28 and TRBJ2-6; D tentatively fits TRBD1 or TRBD2 (5 bases each). V lost 5 bases to trimming and J lost 0 bases, with 14 bases between them. Germline CDR1 and CDR2: MDHEN and SYDVKM. This CDR3 is 17 amino acids long. The CDR3 DNA follows: TGTGCCAGCAGTCCGGGGCAGGAGGACTCTGGGGCCAACGTCCTGACTTTC. Its protein is CASSPGQEDSGANVLTF.